This T cell receptor beta chain emerged from a study of patients and donors after allogeneic stem cell transplantation. V lost 7 bases, J lost 3 bases, and 18 bases lay in between. Germline CDR1 and CDR2: SGHTA and FQGTGA. The CDR3 totals 15 residues. TCRdb used MiXCR to reprocess the RT-PCR reads, holding one entry per CDR3 protein. The profile shows 920,000 or so distinct CDR3 sequences, about a sixth of them singletons. The specimen sequenced was blood, either unsorted or a sorted T cell fraction (not recorded which). J is TRBJ2-5 and V is TRBV7-3, with D perhaps TRBD1 (5 bases). This sequence was found in a human donor who was either an allogeneic HSCT recipient or a stem cell or donor lymphocyte infusion donor (not recorded which). It is not recorded whose cells these are; they may come from a transplant donor. CDR3 nucleotide sequence: TGTGCCAGCACCAAGGGGCCCCTTTATGAAGAGACCCAGTACTTC. The encoded protein is CASTKGPLYEETQYF.